One and the same sample provided the 7 T cell receptor beta chains below, sequenced in a study of PD-L1 blockade in urothelial cancer. Method: immunoSEQ multiplex PCR; TCRdb's copy keeps in-frame clones and lacks some. The data show about 73,000 clones, about 89% seen once. Material: PBMCs, obtained around atezolizumab (anti-PD-L1) treatment. These receptors all come from a man in his 60s with urothelial cancer.

This clone was observed once. CDR3 loop: CASSLTDRRTSPLHF. The CDR3, as DNA: TGTGCCAGCAGTTTAACAGACAGGAGGACTTCACCCCTCCACTTT. This chain connects TRBV28 to TRBJ1-6; possibly TRBD1 for D (6 bases). The V end was cut by 2 bases, the J end by 9 bases, with 14 bases between. Germline V lookup: CDR1 MDHEN, CDR2 SYDVKM. The length of the CDR3 is 15 residues.

This chain uses TRBV27 with TRBJ1-5; 9 bases match TRBD1. CDR1 is MNHEY and CDR2 is SMNVEV in the germline V gene (reference sequence). The CDR3 length is 15 residues. The V segment lost 6 bases and the J segment 2 bases; nucleotides outside the gene matches: 5. The CDR3 here is CASSGTGTGNQPQHF. In DNA, the CDR3 is TGTGCCAGCAGCGGGACAGGGACCGGCAATCAGCCCCAGCATTTT.

This clone turned up a few times. V is TRBV5-1 and J is TRBJ2-7, with unresolved D. The CDR3 has 13 amino acids. The V gene's germline CDR1 is SGHRS and CDR2 YFSETQ. Trimming left V 3 bases short and J 5 bases short, with 12 bases between. The CDR3 region is CASSSTPENEQYF. DNA of the CDR3: TGCGCCAGCAGCTCCACCCCAGAAAACGAGCAGTACTTC.

This clone appeared once. V usage is TRBV9 and J usage is TRBJ2-2; 11 bases agree with TRBD2. Germline V lookup: CDR1 SGDLS, CDR2 YYNGEE. V lost 3 bases to trimming and J lost 4 bases; unmatched junction nucleotides: 5. This CDR3 is built from 16 residues. The CDR3, as DNA: TGTGCCAGCAGCGCCGGACTAGCGGGCCGCACCGGGGAGCTGTTTTTT. Amino acids: CASSAGLAGRTGELFF.

Only a few counts were recorded for this clone. The rearrangement joins TRBV28 to TRBJ1-1, with 7 bases fitting TRBD1. With V trimmed by 4 bases and J by 2 bases, 10 bases remained unmatched. CDR3 size: 16 residues. From germline, CDR1 is MDHEN and CDR2 SYDVKM. The chain's CDR3 is CASSSFDRDSNTEAFF. The CDR3, as DNA: TGTGCCAGCAGTTCTTTCGACCGGGACAGCAACACTGAAGCTTTCTTT.

The chain carries TRBV2 and TRBJ2-1; 10 bases are a match to TRBD2. The CDR3 totals 17 residues. V was pared by 4 bases and J by 9 bases, with 15 bases of the junction left unmatched. CDR1 is SNHLY and CDR2 is FYNNEI in the germline V gene. The CDR3 spells CASSASWGSGRTGEQFF. CDR3 nucleotide sequence: TGTGCCAGCAGTGCCTCCTGGGGTAGCGGGAGGACCGGTGAGCAGTTCTTC.

CDR3: CASSTSSGYTYEQYF. DNA for the CDR3: TGTGCCAGCAGTACTTCTAGCGGCTATACCTACGAGCAGTACTTC. J is TRBJ2-7 and V is TRBV28, with 7 bases that match TRBD2. V shed 5 bases, J shed 2 bases, and the junction held 9 bases outside the gene matches. This CDR3 has 15 residues. CDR1 is MDHEN and CDR2 is SYDVKM in the germline V gene.